Presented here are 29 T cell receptor beta chains from one specimen sequenced in a study of graft-versus-host responses after intestinal transplantation. The data were produced by immunoSEQ multiplex PCR, yet TCRdb's version contains in-frame clones alone and is incomplete. The sample contains about 91,000 clones, approximately 89% of which appear only once. For these receptors, no antigen is known. This material consisted of unstimulated CD4+ T cells sorted from spleen or lymph node cells, taken before transplant. Source of these receptors: a human donor who was the organ donor for an intestinal transplant.

V is TRBV27 and J is TRBJ1-2, with 8 bases fitting TRBD1. CDR1 is MNHEY and CDR2 is SMNVEV in the germline V gene (reference sequence). Germline trimming cut 3 bases from V and 8 bases from J; bases unmatched to any gene: 8. This CDR3 region has 14 residues. CDR3 sequence reads: CASSFLGTGGGYTF. CDR3 nucleotide sequence: TGTGCCAGCAGTTTCCTCGGGACAGGAGGCGGCTACACCTTC.

The V gene is TRBV6-1, the J gene TRBJ1-5; perhaps TRBD1 as D (5 bases). The germline V gene has CDR1 MNHNS and CDR2 SASEGT. Trimming removed 7 bases at V and 7 bases at J, with 11 bases between. The CDR3 runs to 12 residues. In nucleotides, the CDR3 is TGTGCCAGCAATGTGGGGCACCAGCCCCAGCATTTT. It specifies CASNVGHQPQHF.

The chain carries TRBV5-1 and TRBJ2-7; 13 nucleotides agree with TRBD2. CDR1 is SGHRS, CDR2 YFSETQ, per germline. This CDR3 region has 16 residues. J gave up 5 bases and V 3 bases, and 8 bases lay outside the gene matches. CDR3 nucleotides: TGCGCCAGCAGCTCACTAGCGGGAGGGCCGAAAGACGAGCAGTACTTC. Translating gives CASSSLAGGPKDEQYF.

This sequence joins TRBV28 and TRBJ1-5; D may be TRBD1 (5 bases). Trimming stripped 6 bases from V and 0 bases from J, with 21 bases between. This CDR3 contains 18 residues. Germline V lookup: CDR1 MDHEN, CDR2 SYDVKM. This chain's CDR3 is CASRSVQGFTLSNQPQHF. In nucleotides, the CDR3 is TGTGCCAGCAGAAGCGTTCAGGGTTTTACTCTTAGCAATCAGCCCCAGCATTTT. The full variable domain, rest sourced from reference TRBV28 and TRBJ1-5, is DVKVTQSSRYLVKRTGEKVFLECVQDMDHENMFWYRQDPGLGLRLIYFSYDVKMKEKGDIPEGYSVSREKKERFSLILESASTNQTSMYLCASRSVQGFTLSNQPQHFGDGTRLSIL.

V gene TRBV4-1 combines with J gene TRBJ2-5; 7 bases fit TRBD1. The CDR3 has 15 amino acids. With V trimmed by 1 base and J by 1 base, 3 bases remained unmatched. Germline CDR1 is MGHRA and CDR2 is YSYEKL. The CDR3 coding sequence is TGCGCCAGCAGCCAAGCCTCAGGGGGCCAAGAGACCCAGTACTTC. Translating gives CASSQASGGQETQYF.

The chain links TRBV5-4 to TRBJ1-2; 9 bases fit TRBD1. With 0 bases clipped from V and 8 bases from J, the junction kept 2 bases outside the gene matches. The CDR3 is made up of 13 amino acids. Germline V CDR1 and CDR2: SGHNT, YYREEE (reference sequence). CDR3 bases: TGTGCCAGCAGCTTGGACAGGGGGCTAGGCTACACCTTC. It codes for CASSLDRGLGYTF.

V and J are TRBV11-2 and TRBJ2-2; 8 bases are shared with TRBD1. CDR3 size: 14 residues. The V segment lost 3 bases and the J segment 6 bases; nucleotides outside the gene matches: 3. Germline CDR1 reads SGHAT; CDR2 reads FQNNGV. CDR3 bases: TGTGCCAGCAGCTTTCTCAGGGGGCCCGGGGAGCTGTTTTTT. Residues: CASSFLRGPGELFF.

CDR3 in amino acids: CASSEPGGDEKLFF. CDR3 sequence (DNA): TGTGCCAGCAGTGAACCAGGGGGTGATGAAAAACTGTTTTTT. The chain couples TRBV6-1 to TRBJ1-4, with 7 positions matching TRBD1. Germline V gene sequence: CDR1 MNHNS, CDR2 SASEGT. The V gene end was trimmed by 2 bases and the J gene end by 6 bases; junction bases not matched to a gene: 3. The CDR3 extends over 14 amino acids.

The V gene is TRBV4-2, the J gene TRBJ1-1, with 7 positions matching TRBD1. CDR1 is LGHNA and CDR2 is YNFKEQ in the germline V gene. There are 16 residues in the CDR3. Germline trimming cut 3 bases from V and 4 bases from J; bases unmatched to any gene: 11. The CDR3 nucleotides are TGTGCCAGCAGCCACCTTGGACAGGTGGGGATCACTGAAGCTTTCTTT. Translation: CASSHLGQVGITEAFF.

The V and J genes are TRBV5-4 and TRBJ2-3, with 13 bases matching TRBD2. This CDR3 has 18 amino acids. Germline-derived CDR1 and CDR2 are SGHNT and YYREEE (reference sequence). Trimming took 2 bases from V and 2 from J; bases not matched to a gene: 8. CDR3: CASSLLWTSGGYTDTQYF. The CDR3 DNA reads as TGTGCCAGCAGCTTATTGTGGACTAGCGGGGGATACACAGATACGCAGTATTTT.

The chain couples TRBV27 to TRBJ1-6; D call uncertain. Trimming removed 5 bases from V and 6 bases from J, with 8 bases in between. This CDR3 has 13 residues. Germline CDR1 and CDR2: MNHEY and SMNVEV (reference sequence). CDR3 region: CASSTGFNSPLHF. The CDR3 DNA is TGTGCCAGCAGTACTGGTTTTAATTCACCCCTCCACTTT.

This clone was found once. The V and J genes are TRBV27 and TRBJ2-3; 11 positions match TRBD1. The CDR3 runs to 16 residues. V was clipped by 5 bases and J by 2 bases; unmatched bases: 6. Germline CDR1 and CDR2: MNHEY and SMNVEV (reference sequence). In DNA, the CDR3 is TGTGCCAGCAGTCCCGGGACAGGGGGTCCCACAGATACGCAGTATTTT. Translating gives CASSPGTGGPTDTQYF.

The chain joins TRBV2 to TRBJ2-7; D possibly corresponds to TRBD1 (6 bases). The CDR3 is made up of 13 amino acids. The V end lost 5 bases, the J end lost 7 bases, and 15 bases lay between the germline ends. Germline CDR1 and CDR2: SNHLY and FYNNEI. The CDR3 reads CASSYGQSGEQYF. CDR3 nucleotide sequence: TGTGCCAGCAGTTACGGACAGTCCGGGGAGCAGTACTTC.

This clone was seen more than once but under ten times. V and J are TRBV30 and TRBJ1-2, with D uncertain. This CDR3 has 11 residues. V lost 5 bases, J lost 4 bases, and 8 bases lay in between. Germline CDR1 is GTSNPN and CDR2 is SVGIG (reference sequence). The CDR3 coding sequence is TGTGCCTGGGCGGCCCTCTATGGCTACACCTTC. Translated: CAWAALYGYTF. Variable domain in full (rest from reference TRBV30 and TRBJ1-2): SQTIHQWPATLVQPVGSPLSLECTVEGTSNPNLYWYRQAAGRGLQLLFYSVGIGQISSEVPQNLSASRPQDRQFILSSKKLLLSDSGFYLCAWAALYGYTFGSGTRLTVV.

The gene calls are TRBV30 and TRBJ1-1; no clear D. This CDR3 region has 13 residues. Germline CDR1 and CDR2: GTSNPN and SVGIG (reference sequence). Trimming pared 4 bases from V and 1 base from J, leaving 10 bases between. The DNA of the CDR3 is TGTGCCTGGATGCTTCCCGGGAACACTGAAGCTTTCTTT. It codes for CAWMLPGNTEAFF. The entire variable domain, with the rest obtained from reference TRBV30 and TRBJ1-1, is as follows: SQTIHQWPATLVQPVGSPLSLECTVEGTSNPNLYWYRQAAGRGLQLLFYSVGIGQISSEVPQNLSASRPQDRQFILSSKKLLLSDSGFYLCAWMLPGNTEAFFGQGTRLTVV.

The chain carries TRBV7-2 and TRBJ2-5; 9 nucleotides align to TRBD2. This CDR3 has 16 residues. V dropped 5 bases and J dropped 5; count of bases not matched to a gene: 12. Germline V gives CDR1 SGHTA, CDR2 FQGNSA. CDR3 sequence: CASSTRLRGGRETQYF. The DNA of the CDR3 is TGTGCCAGCAGCACTAGACTGCGGGGGGGCCGTGAGACCCAGTACTTC.

The chain is built from TRBV30 and TRBJ2-7, with 8 bases fitting TRBD2. The germline V gene encodes CDR1 GTSNPN and CDR2 SVGIG (reference sequence). V shed 4 bases and J 3 bases; nucleotides not matched to a gene: 8. The CDR3 totals 14 residues. CDR3 bases: TGTGCCTGGAAAGCCACTAGCGGACACTACGAGCAGTACTTC. It translates to CAWKATSGHYEQYF.

J is TRBJ2-1 and V is TRBV5-1; 12 nucleotides agree with TRBD2. With V trimmed by 0 bases and J by 7 bases, 8 bases remained unmatched. CDR1 is SGHRS and CDR2 is YFSETQ in the germline V gene. The CDR3 runs to 17 residues. The CDR3 is CASSLGPTSGRINEQFF. The CDR3 region has the DNA TGCGCCAGCAGCTTGGGCCCCACTAGCGGGAGGATTAATGAGCAGTTCTTC.

The V call is TRBV4-2, the J call TRBJ1-5, with D perhaps matching TRBD1 (6 bases). With 0 bases removed from V and 1 base from J, the gap between germline ends came to 16 bases. The CDR3 sequence is 18 residues long. Per the germline V gene, CDR1 is LGHNA and CDR2 is YNFKEQ. The CDR3 region has the DNA TGTGCCAGCAGCCAAGAAGTCGGCAGGGGATTGAGCAATCAGCCCCAGCATTTT. This translates into CASSQEVGRGLSNQPQHF.

This chain links TRBV27 with TRBJ2-3, with 7 bases lining up with TRBD1. The CDR3 is made up of 17 amino acids. V shed 6 bases, J shed 0 bases, and the junction held 12 bases outside the gene matches. From germline, CDR1 is MNHEY and CDR2 SMNVEV (reference sequence). The CDR3 loop is CASSRTTGAPSTDTQYF. The CDR3 DNA is TGTGCCAGCAGCCGTACCACAGGGGCCCCAAGCACAGATACGCAGTATTTT.

This rearrangement joins TRBV18 to TRBJ1-4; the match to TRBD1 covers 9 bases. The CDR3 runs to 15 residues. Unmatched junction bases numbered 7, after V lost 3 bases and J lost 8 bases. CDR1 KGHSH and CDR2 LQKENI come from the germline V gene. The CDR3 here is CASSPPGQGGEKLFF. The CDR3 DNA sequence: TGTGCCAGCTCACCCCCGGGACAGGGTGGCGAAAAACTGTTTTTT.

This sequence joins TRBV5-1 and TRBJ1-2; TRBD1 might be the D (5 bases). The germline V gene has CDR1 SGHRS and CDR2 YFSETQ. Trimming shortened V by 3 bases and J by 2 bases, and 17 bases separated the two germline ends. CDR3 length equals 16 residues. The CDR3, as DNA: TGCGCCAGCAGCTCGACGACAGCTCCACGAAACTATGGCTACACCTTC. This sequence encodes CASSSTTAPRNYGYTF. Using reference TRBV5-1 and TRBJ1-2 for the parts outside the CDR3, the full variable domain is KAGVTQTPRYLIKTRGQQVTLSCSPISGHRSVSWYQQTPGQGLQFLFEYFSETQRNKGNFPGRFSGRQFSNSRSEMNVSTLELGDSALYLCASSSTTAPRNYGYTFGSGTRLTVV.

This chain's CDR3 is CASGPQRASTDTQYF. The CDR3 DNA is TGTGCTAGTGGGCCCCAGCGGGCTAGCACAGATACGCAGTATTTT. V gene TRBV12-5 combines with J gene TRBJ2-3, with D possibly matching TRBD2 (6 bases). Germline CDR1 is LGHNT and CDR2 is FRNRAP. Trimming cost V 6 bases and J 0 bases, with 13 bases left between them. The CDR3 totals 15 residues. The complete variable domain, with remaining parts taken from reference TRBV12-5 and TRBJ2-3, reads DARVTQTPRHKVTEMGQEVTMRCQPILGHNTVFWYRQTMMQGLELLAYFRNRAPLDDSGMPKDRFSAEMPDATLATLKIQPSEPRDSAVYFCASGPQRASTDTQYFGPGTRLTVL.

This sequence joins TRBV2 and TRBJ1-2; D gene unclear. Trimming left V 5 bases short and J 3 bases short, with 10 bases between. From germline, CDR1 is SNHLY and CDR2 FYNNEI. This CDR3 contains 13 residues. CDR3 amino acids: CASSLVRDYGYTF. CDR3 DNA: TGTGCCAGCAGTCTCGTCCGGGACTATGGCTACACCTTC.

The J gene is TRBJ2-7, the V gene TRBV7-9; 10 bases match TRBD1. The CDR3 runs 15 residues. V dropped 4 bases and J dropped 0; count of bases not matched to a gene: 3. Germline V CDR1 and CDR2: SEHNR, FQNEAQ (reference sequence). The CDR3 reads CASSSRTGGSYEQYF. The CDR3 DNA reads as TGTGCCAGCAGCTCGAGGACAGGGGGCTCCTACGAGCAGTACTTC.

V is TRBV7-9 and J is TRBJ2-7; no clear D. The CDR3 runs to 17 residues. Germline values: CDR1 SEHNR, CDR2 FQNEAQ (reference sequence). V was pared by 5 bases and J by 5 bases, with 25 bases between. The CDR3 loop is CASSPSRDYRVDDEQYF. CDR3 DNA: TGTGCCAGCAGCCCCTCGAGAGATTATAGAGTCGATGACGAGCAGTACTTC.

V is TRBV7-8 and J is TRBJ2-7, with TRBD1 matching over 7 bases. The CDR3 is 15 residues long. Per germline, CDR1 SGHVS and CDR2 FQNEAQ. After removal of 3 bases from V and 11 bases from J, the junction contained 16 bases not matched to a gene. CDR3 region: CASSLGVDRSPAEYF. The CDR3 nucleotides read TGTGCCAGCAGCTTGGGTGTGGACAGGTCCCCAGCGGAGTACTTC.

CDR3 amino acids: CASSFASSSTDTQYF. The CDR3 DNA reads TGTGCCAGCAGCTTTGCGTCTTCGAGCACAGATACGCAGTATTTT. J is TRBJ2-3 and V is TRBV7-9, with D unclear. There are 15 residues in the CDR3. In germline, CDR1 is SEHNR, CDR2 FQNEAQ (reference sequence). V gave up 3 bases and J gave up 0 bases, with 10 bases separating them.

The chain recombines TRBV27 with TRBJ2-2, with D perhaps TRBD1 (6 bases). Germline values: CDR1 MNHEY, CDR2 SMNVEV (reference sequence). The ends were cut back, 3 bases at V and 0 bases at J, with 17 bases in the middle. The CDR3 contains 18 residues. The CDR3 loop reads CASSFGLTGPTNTGELFF. The CDR3 DNA reads as TGTGCCAGCAGTTTTGGGCTAACAGGGCCAACGAACACCGGGGAGCTGTTTTTT.